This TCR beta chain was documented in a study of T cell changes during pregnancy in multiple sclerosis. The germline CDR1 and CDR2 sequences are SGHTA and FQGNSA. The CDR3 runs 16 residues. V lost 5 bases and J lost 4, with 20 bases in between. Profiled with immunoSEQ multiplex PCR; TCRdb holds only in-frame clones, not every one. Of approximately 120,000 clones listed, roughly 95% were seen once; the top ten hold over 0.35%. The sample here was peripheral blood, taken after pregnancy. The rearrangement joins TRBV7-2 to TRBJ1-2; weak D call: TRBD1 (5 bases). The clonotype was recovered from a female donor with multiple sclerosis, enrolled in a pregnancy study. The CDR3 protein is CASSPRETAYGYGYTF. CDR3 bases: TGTGCCAGCAGCCCCCGGGAGACAGCCTATGGCTATGGCTACACCTTC. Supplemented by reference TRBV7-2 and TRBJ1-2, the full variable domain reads GAGVSQSPSNKVTEKGKDVELRCDPISGHTALYWYRQSLGQGLEFLIYFQGNSAPDKSGLPSDRFSAERTGGSVSTLTIQRTQQEDSAVYLCASSPRETAYGYGYTFGSGTRLTVV.